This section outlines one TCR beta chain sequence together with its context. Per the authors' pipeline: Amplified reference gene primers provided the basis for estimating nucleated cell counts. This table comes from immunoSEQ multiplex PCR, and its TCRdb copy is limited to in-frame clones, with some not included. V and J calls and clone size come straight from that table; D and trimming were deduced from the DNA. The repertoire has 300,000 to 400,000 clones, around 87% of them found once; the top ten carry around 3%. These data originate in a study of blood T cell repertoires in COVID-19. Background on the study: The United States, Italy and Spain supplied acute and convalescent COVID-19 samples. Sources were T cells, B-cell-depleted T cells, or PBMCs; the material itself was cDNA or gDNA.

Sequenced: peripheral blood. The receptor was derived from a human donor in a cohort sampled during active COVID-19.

The DNA for the CDR3 is TGTGCCAGCAGACCCGACAGAGGAGAAAAACTGTTTTTT. It specifies CASRPDRGEKLFF. The chain links TRBV2 to TRBJ1-4; weak D call: TRBD1 (5 bases). Trimming shortened V by 6 bases and J by 8 bases, and 13 bases separated the two germline ends. Per germline, CDR1 SNHLY and CDR2 FYNNEI. The CDR3 spans 13 residues.